This TCR beta chain was identified during a study of cytomegalovirus exposure and HLA in healthy donors listed by TCRdb under 2017. For context, the study as a whole: According to a later analysis, one platform produced both the 110 or so validation repertoires and the 730 or so repertoires of the first cohort. The study aimed to test whether cataloging public T cell receptors could reveal signatures of past pathogen exposure. Along with the approximately 650-subject first cohort, a separate validation cohort of over 90 different subjects was used. To predict cytomegalovirus infection status, the study combined high-throughput TCR immunosequencing, statistical association of individual TCRs with disease status, and machine learning.

Library preparation was by the immunoSEQ multiplex PCR assay. The source study handled its data this way. A statistical classification framework was built to diagnose cytomegalovirus status from the catalog of TCR beta chain sequences. TCRdb took this table from immuneACCESS and kept in-frame rearrangements with V and J called. Such tables lack part of the clones; where checked against another copy, unresolved V genes explain under half of the gap, and the rest is unexplained. V and J calls plus clone size are reproduced from that table; the DNA served to infer D and trimming. A total of 90,000 or so clones appear in this sample, 85% of them only once. Roughly 20% of the sample is taken by the ten largest. The donors belonged to the validation cohort of approximately 130 subjects, which was separate from the approximately 660-subject first cohort. The germline V gene encodes CDR1 SNHLY and CDR2 FYNNEI. V loses 4 bases of germline sequence and J loses 3 bases, and the interval between the two ends is 10 bases. Reading from cysteine to phenylalanine, the CDR3 counts 14 amino acids. The kept DNA is CDR3 alone, 42 bases in frame from the first base.

Overall study outcomes, separate from this receptor: In vitro tests confirmed that a few of the cytomegalovirus-associated TCR beta chains recognize cytomegalovirus antigens. The study gave a list of under 200 TCR beta chains associated with cytomegalovirus. It was suggested by the authors that the approach could potentially be generalized to other disease states and immunological phenotypes. A later analysis lacked HLA typing for the validation cohort, so it scored co-occurrence in that cohort across all 120 or so repertoires. Of the cluster scores, approximately 95% were above 0 in a later analysis, which found that TCRs clustered in the first cohort also tended to co-occur in the 95 to 150 validation repertoires. Most TCR sequences were seen in very few donors, while some public TCRs were found in many individuals. In both the original and validation cohorts, the classifier was reported to diagnose cytomegalovirus status with high specificity and sensitivity.

Regarding this clone: Its cognate antigen has yet to be identified. No qualities accompany the bases; no much larger clone lies one base away.

Sequenced material: PBMCs. The origin of this receptor is a man younger than 30 in good health and CMV-seropositive. This sequence uses TRBV2 and TRBJ1-5; the best D guess is TRBD1, with 5 bases matching. The CDR3 protein is CASSAPGPNQPQHF. In nucleotide form, the sequence is TGTGCCAGCAGTGCCCCAGGGCCCAATCAGCCCCAGCATTTT.